A selection of T cell receptor beta chains follows, all from one sample in a study of OX40 agonist ivuxolimab in advanced cancers. The repertoire was sequenced with immunoSEQ multiplex PCR; TCRdb's copy has only in-frame clones and lacks some. The sample lists approximately 50,000 clones, roughly 89% occurring once. The specimen comprised CD4+ or CD8+ T cells sorted from blood, sampled in a trial of the OX40 agonist ivuxolimab. These receptors came from an adult with an advanced solid tumor such as melanoma, head and neck, liver or kidney cancer. CDR3s include the opening cysteine and the closing phenylalanine or tryptophan.

TRBJ2-1 | TRBV6-5 | CASSYSGQGASNEQFF
TRBJ2-2 | TRBV5-4 | CASSPRQGNTGELFF
TRBJ2-1 | TRBV27 | CASSRGTGTGSNEQFF
TRBJ2-3 | TRBV14 | CASSQGLAGGSRKTDTQYF
TRBJ2-6 | TRBV4-2 | CASSQVLAGGLSGANVLTF
TRBJ2-1 | TRBV20-1 | CSARQDLEQFF
TRBJ2-3 | TRBV29-1 | CSVRGLGSAQYF
TRBJ2-7 | TRBV28 | CASSSPPTGVYEQYF
TRBJ1-2 | TRBV10-3 | CAISEVEGLDYGYTF
TRBJ1-2 | TRBV10-3 | CAITDRVNYGYTF
TRBJ1-4 | TRBV5-1 | CASSLQGASNEKLFF
TRBJ2-3 | TRBV30 | CAWTPGRRPRVTDTQYF
TRBJ1-1 | TRBV19 | CASSISATNTEAFF
TRBJ2-2 | TRBV7-8 | CASSFPTVGSGSRTGELFF
TRBJ2-1 | TRBV28 | CASSSPGLADNEQFF
TRBJ2-7 | TRBV2 | CASSGRQGYEQYF
TRBJ1-5 | TRBV27 | CASRPGAFESRNQPQHF
TRBJ2-7 | TRBV5-1 | CASSLSGGMGTYEQYF
TRBJ2-7 | TRBV6-5 | CASSYSGTATDEQYF
TRBJ1-2 | TRBV27 | CASGKEGRAGGYTF
TRBJ1-6 | TRBV7-9 | CASSRRSQGQLLHF
TRBJ1-1 | TRBV5-1 | CASSERAATMNTEAFF